A selection of T cell receptor beta chains follows, all from one sample in a study of beta chain features in type 1 diabetes. Only in-frame clones appear in the TCRdb table, and some are missing; sequencing was by immunoSEQ multiplex PCR. This sample has 55,000 to 85,000 clones; about 50% occur once, and the top ten carry around 0.72%. Sequencing used central memory CD4+ T cells from blood. The source of these receptors is a man aged 25 to 40 with type 1 diabetes. The CDR3 runs from the conserved cysteine through the conserved F or W. Where a row states a size, it is once, few, many or the class of an expanded clone; other rows omit it.

NA	TRBJ2-5	TRBV5-1	CASSPGGGGPRETQYF
few	TRBJ2-5	TRBV7-9	CASIASGGPAETQYF
NA	TRBJ2-2	TRBV4-2	CASSPQGQGSLNTGELFF
NA	TRBJ1-5	TRBV30	CAWSGFGRGDQPQHF
NA	TRBJ1-2	TRBV29-1	CGSGQGLEGSYGYTF
NA	TRBJ1-1	TRBV5-1	CASSPTTRNTEAFF
NA	TRBJ2-4	TRBV6-5	CASSYSGGGIQYF
NA	TRBJ2-7	TRBV6-1	CASRPDRGSSYEQYF
few	TRBJ2-1	TRBV7-6	CASSLTGGTGGYNEQFF
NA	TRBJ2-1	TRBV10-3	CAISESEGGAPFF
few	TRBJ1-1	TRBV5-4	CASSNRPGQRNTEAFF
NA	TRBJ2-7	TRBV2	CASSVGRSSYEQYF
few	TRBJ2-5	TRBV7-2	CASSPVAGGETQYF
NA	TRBJ1-1	TRBV10-3	CAISEPTPTGGTEAFF
NA	TRBJ1-2	TRBV5-6	CASSPLGNLEYGYTF
few	TRBJ1-5	TRBV5-1	CASSLVGRVDQPQHF
few	TRBJ2-1	TRBV6-6	CASSRPYNEQFF
few	NA	TRBV5-1	CASSTGPTSGAYEQYF
NA	TRBJ2-3	TRBV6-5	CASRRAGGPDTQYF
NA	TRBJ2-5	TRBV7-6	CASSLPSSETQYF
NA	TRBJ1-5	TRBV19	CASSDWTASNQPQHF
NA	TRBJ1-6	TRBV7-2	CASSLVLGQATSPLHF
few	TRBJ2-3	TRBV5-1	CASSLATASANTDTQYF
NA	TRBJ2-2	TRBV7-9	CASSSRTGGLTGELFF
few	TRBJ1-2	TRBV5-1	CASSLEGVYGYTF
few	TRBJ2-7	TRBV2	CASSEGPGRGYEQYF
NA	TRBJ1-2	TRBV6-5	CASSATGNYGYTF
NA	TRBJ1-1	TRBV9	CASSVTGQGLTEAFF
NA	TRBJ2-2	TRBV7-2	CASSLVGGTGELFF
few	TRBJ1-2	TRBV6-5	CASRPQMRQTGYF
NA	TRBJ2-5	TRBV19	CASSIVTSAETQYF
NA	TRBJ2-2	TRBV2	CASNRQLHTGELFF
few	TRBJ2-5	TRBV18	CASSPGTVGETQYF
NA	TRBJ2-5	TRBV5-6	CASSLAGFGGETQYF
once	TRBJ1-5	TRBV7-2	CASSSPGGPNQPQHF
NA	TRBJ2-2	TRBV4-1	CASRRLAGAGELFF
NA	TRBJ1-4	TRBV4-1	CASSQEEGVGANEKLFF
NA	TRBJ1-1	TRBV15	CATSRGGTGDTEAFF
NA	TRBJ2-5	TRBV11-2	CASSLDGTDQETQYF
few	TRBJ1-2	TRBV5-1	CASSSGEYGYTF
NA	TRBJ1-4	TRBV19	CASSMGSGQAEKLFF
NA	TRBJ1-1	TRBV6-1	CATDLKGTGGAFF
NA	TRBJ1-5	TRBV5-1	CASSLAGQGHQPQHF
NA	TRBJ2-7	TRBV7-8	CASSLRREGLGEQYF
NA	TRBJ1-1	TRBV7-9	CASSLVDTEAFF
NA	TRBJ1-1	TRBV7-9	CASSLGATGSEAFF
NA	TRBJ1-1	TRBV2	CASSDPYPGQDEAFF
NA	TRBJ2-1	TRBV10-3	CAICLRSGPSYNEQFF
NA	TRBJ2-3	TRBV5-4	CASSLGGTSGTDTQYF
NA	TRBJ2-1	TRBV5-4	CASSLVLGVQFF
NA	TRBJ2-2	TRBV2	CASNPQGTSGTGELFF
NA	TRBJ2-1	TRBV9	CASSVGQGRNNEQFF
NA	TRBJ1-1	TRBV6-5	CASSRGQGGTEAFF
NA	TRBJ2-1	TRBV7-8	CASSLDAGVTYNEQFF
NA	TRBJ1-2	TRBV5-6	CASSLGQGRTMNYGYTF
NA	TRBJ2-3	TRBV5-1	CASSLEEPNTDTQYF
NA	TRBJ1-2	TRBV7-2	CASSLDPRNYGYTF